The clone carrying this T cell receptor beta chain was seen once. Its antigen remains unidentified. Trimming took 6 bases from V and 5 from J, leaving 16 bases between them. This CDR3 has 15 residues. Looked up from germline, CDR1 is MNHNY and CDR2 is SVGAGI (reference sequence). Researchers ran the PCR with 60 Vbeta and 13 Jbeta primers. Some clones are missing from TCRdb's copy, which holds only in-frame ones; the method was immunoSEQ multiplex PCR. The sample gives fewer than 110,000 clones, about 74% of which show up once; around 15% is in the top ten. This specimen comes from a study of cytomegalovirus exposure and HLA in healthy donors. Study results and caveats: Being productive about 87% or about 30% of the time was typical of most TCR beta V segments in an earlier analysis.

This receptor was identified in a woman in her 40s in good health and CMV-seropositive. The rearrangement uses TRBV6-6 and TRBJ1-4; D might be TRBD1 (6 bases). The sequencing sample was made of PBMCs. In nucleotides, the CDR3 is TGTGCCAGCAGCCTCTCCCAGGGGACGAATGAAAAACTGTTTTTT. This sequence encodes CASSLSQGTNEKLFF.